This T cell receptor beta chain is drawn from a study of control samples from healthy donors and cancer patients. The CDR3 is made up of 15 amino acids. TCRdb keeps only in-frame clones here, not all; method: immunoSEQ multiplex PCR. Altogether over 150,000 clones are present, approximately 94% being singletons, with the ten largest covering about 14%. This clonotype was sampled from a man in his sixties with colorectal cancer. The chain carries TRBV21-1 and TRBJ1-2; the DNA was not compared with TRBD1, the D call given in the table. TRBV21-1 represents a pseudogene. Sequencing input: PBMCs. Written as DNA, the CDR3 is TGTGCCAGCAGCAAAGTAACATACCTCAACTATGGCTACACCTTC. Translation gives CASSKVTYLNYGYTF.